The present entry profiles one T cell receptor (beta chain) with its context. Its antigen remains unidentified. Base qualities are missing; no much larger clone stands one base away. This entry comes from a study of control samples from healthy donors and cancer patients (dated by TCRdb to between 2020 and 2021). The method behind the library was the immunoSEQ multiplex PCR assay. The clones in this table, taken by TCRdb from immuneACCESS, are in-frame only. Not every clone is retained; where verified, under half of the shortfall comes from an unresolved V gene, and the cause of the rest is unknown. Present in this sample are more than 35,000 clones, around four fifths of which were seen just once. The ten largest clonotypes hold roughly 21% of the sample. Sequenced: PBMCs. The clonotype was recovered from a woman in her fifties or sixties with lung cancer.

The CDR3 has the sequence CASSLVGSYTEAFF. The DNA reads TGTGCCAGCAGCTTGGTGGGCAGCTACACTGAAGCTTTCTTT. Recombination connected TRBV5-4 to TRBJ1-1; no D gene call is confident. The germline V gene (reference sequence) gives CDR1 as SGHNT and CDR2 as YYREEE. Trimming at the junction amounts to 0 bases on V and 3 bases on J, and the germline ends lie 9 bases apart. Its CDR3 holds 14 amino acids, cysteine through phenylalanine. Only the CDR3 part of the read is kept: 42 bases, read in frame from the first base.